The sequence of this TCR beta chain was determined in a study of blood T cell repertoires in COVID-19 (dated by TCRdb to about 2020). About the study as a whole: Collaborator samples came from the United States, Italy and Spain and covered acute and convalescent phases of COVID-19. The material from the prospective study consisted of cDNA or gDNA derived from T cells, B-cell-depleted T cells, or PBMCs. The dataset comprised deeply sampled blood TCRbeta repertoires from subjects exposed to, actively infected with, or recovered from COVID-19. The repertoires were made available in a free public database intended to serve as a resource for research on the immune response to SARS-CoV-2. The samples were drawn from two sources: the first 160 participants of the ongoing ImmuneRACE study, and fewer than 1,500 subjects contributed by 6 global collaborators. The sample metadata nearly always contained a de-identified subject ID, COVID-19 status, age in years and sex. Where HLA class I and class II types were available, the types were taken from metadata supplied by the sample provider, not from assay-based typing. Study-wide conclusions, independent of this receptor: Clinical and demographic metadata were provided uncurated, with the amount varying by source and participant.

The germline V and J ends show losses of 4 bases and 6 bases respectively, and no gene match explains 11 bases of the junction. Including cysteine and phenylalanine, the CDR3 has 18 amino acids. The retained sequence is limited to the CDR3, 54 bases, with the frame set at the first base. Sequences LGHDT (CDR1) and YNNKEL (CDR2) are obtained from the germline V gene (reference sequence). Collaborating institutions collected whole blood in K2EDTA tubes following their own protocols. For TCRbeta analysis, collaborator samples were shipped as frozen whole blood, as isolated PBMCs, or as DNA extracted from either sample type. TCRbeta CDR3 regions were amplified from genomic DNA by means of the immunoSEQ Assay, a bias-controlled multiplex PCR. On the study's bioinformatics: Nucleated cell counts per sample were estimated from amplification of reference gene primers within the assay. To quantify the absolute abundance of each unique TCRbeta CDR3 rearrangement, sequence reads were collapsed and filtered. For each sample, productive Simpson clonality was calculated by taking the square root of Simpson's diversity index across productive rearrangements. In its TCRdb copy, this immuneACCESS table keeps in-frame sequences only and misses some clones. Where compared with another copy, unresolved V genes explain less than half of these, and the others have no known cause. V and J calls and clone size are given by that table; D and trimming were obtained from the DNA. The sample contains around 110,000 clones, roughly 90% of them found a single time. The ten top clones hold roughly 4% of the sample.

As for this clone: Its recognized antigen is unknown. No base-level quality is on record; no much larger clone is a single base apart.

The sample was peripheral blood. The sequence came from a man aged 40-50 years with acute or convalescent COVID-19. The receptor chain draws on TRBV3-1 (or the pseudogene TRBV3-2) and TRBJ2-1; 14 central nucleotides agree with TRBD2. At the DNA level, the sequence is TGTGCCAGCAGCCCACGACTAGCGGGAGGGGGTTCGGGCAATGAGCAGTTCTTC. Its translation is CASSPRLAGGGSGNEQFF.